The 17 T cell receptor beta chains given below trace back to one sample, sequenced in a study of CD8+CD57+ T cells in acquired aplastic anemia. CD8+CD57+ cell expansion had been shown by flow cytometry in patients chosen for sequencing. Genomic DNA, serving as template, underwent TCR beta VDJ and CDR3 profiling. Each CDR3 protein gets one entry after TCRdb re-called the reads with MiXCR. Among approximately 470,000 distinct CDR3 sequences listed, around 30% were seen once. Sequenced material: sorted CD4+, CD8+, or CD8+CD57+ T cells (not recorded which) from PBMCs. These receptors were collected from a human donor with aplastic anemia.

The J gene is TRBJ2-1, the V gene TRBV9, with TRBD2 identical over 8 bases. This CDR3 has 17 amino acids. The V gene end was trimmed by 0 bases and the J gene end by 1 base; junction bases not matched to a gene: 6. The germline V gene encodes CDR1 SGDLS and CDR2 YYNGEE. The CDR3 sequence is CASSVEGLVLSYNEQFF. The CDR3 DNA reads TGTGCCAGCAGCGTAGAGGGACTAGTCCTATCCTACAATGAGCAGTTCTTC.

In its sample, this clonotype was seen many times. CDR3 sequence: CSAKETVTSPLHF. The CDR3 bases are TGCAGTGCTAAAGAGACAGTGACTTCACCCCTCCACTTT. The J gene is TRBJ1-6, the V gene TRBV20-1; TRBD1 might be the D (5 bases). V was trimmed by 4 bases and J by 9 bases, leaving 13 bases between them. The CDR3 is 13 amino acids. Germline CDR1 is DFQATT and CDR2 is SNEGSKA (reference sequence).

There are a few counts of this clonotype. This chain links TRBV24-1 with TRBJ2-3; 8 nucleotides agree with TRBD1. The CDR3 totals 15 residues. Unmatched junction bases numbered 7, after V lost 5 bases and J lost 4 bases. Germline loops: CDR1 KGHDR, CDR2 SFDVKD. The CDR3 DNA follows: TGTGCCACCAGTGTAAGGACAGGGAACGCAGATACGCAGTATTTT. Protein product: CATSVRTGNADTQYF.

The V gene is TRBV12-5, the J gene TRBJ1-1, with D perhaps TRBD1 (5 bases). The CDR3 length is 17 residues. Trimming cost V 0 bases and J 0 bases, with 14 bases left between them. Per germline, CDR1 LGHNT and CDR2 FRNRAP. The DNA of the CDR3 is TGTGCTAGTGGTTTGGTTCTGGGACGAATCATGAACACTGAAGCTTTCTTT. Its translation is CASGLVLGRIMNTEAFF.

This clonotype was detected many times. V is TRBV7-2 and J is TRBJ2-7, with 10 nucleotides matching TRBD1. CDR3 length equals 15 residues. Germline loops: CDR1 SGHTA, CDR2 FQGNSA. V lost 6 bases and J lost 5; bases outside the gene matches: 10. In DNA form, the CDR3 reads TGTGCCAGCAGTAAGACAGGGGGCGCTTTCGACGAGCAGTACTTC. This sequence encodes CASSKTGGAFDEQYF.

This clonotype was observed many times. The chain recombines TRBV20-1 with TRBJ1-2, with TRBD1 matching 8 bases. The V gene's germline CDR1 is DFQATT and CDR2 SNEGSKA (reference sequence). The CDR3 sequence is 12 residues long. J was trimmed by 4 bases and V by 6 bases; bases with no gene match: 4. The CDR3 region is CSAAGGVYGYTF. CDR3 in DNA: TGCAGTGCGGCAGGGGGCGTCTATGGCTACACCTTC.

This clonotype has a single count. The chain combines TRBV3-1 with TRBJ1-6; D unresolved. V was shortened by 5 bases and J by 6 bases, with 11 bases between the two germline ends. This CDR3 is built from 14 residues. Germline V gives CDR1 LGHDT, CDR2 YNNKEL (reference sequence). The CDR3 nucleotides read TGTGCCAGCAGCTCCCCGAGCTGTAATTCACCCCTCCACTTT. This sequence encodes CASSSPSCNSPLHF.

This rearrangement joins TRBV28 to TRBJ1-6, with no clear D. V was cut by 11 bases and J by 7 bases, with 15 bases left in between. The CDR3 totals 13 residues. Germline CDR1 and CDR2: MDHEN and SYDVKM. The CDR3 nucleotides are TGTGCCGGCGCGAGGACCACGAATTCACCCCTCCACTTT. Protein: CAGARTTNSPLHF.

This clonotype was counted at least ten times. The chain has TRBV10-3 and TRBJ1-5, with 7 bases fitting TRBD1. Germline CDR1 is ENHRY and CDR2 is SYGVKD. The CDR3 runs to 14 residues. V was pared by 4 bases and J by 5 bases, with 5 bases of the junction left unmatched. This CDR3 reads CAISASGGDQPQHF. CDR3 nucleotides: TGTGCCATCAGTGCCTCAGGGGGGGATCAGCCCCAGCATTTT.

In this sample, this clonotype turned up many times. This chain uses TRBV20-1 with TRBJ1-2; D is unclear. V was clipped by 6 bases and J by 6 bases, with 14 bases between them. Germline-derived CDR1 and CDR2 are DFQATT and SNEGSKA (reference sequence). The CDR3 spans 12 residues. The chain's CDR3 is CSASILADGYTF. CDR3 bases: TGCAGTGCCTCCATTTTAGCAGATGGCTACACCTTC.

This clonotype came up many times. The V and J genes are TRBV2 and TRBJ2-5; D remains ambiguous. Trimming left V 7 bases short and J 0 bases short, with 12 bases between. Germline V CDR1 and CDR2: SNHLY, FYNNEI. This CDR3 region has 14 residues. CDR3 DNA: TGTGCCAGCAAGGTCTTAGGGAACCAAGAGACCCAGTACTTC. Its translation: CASKVLGNQETQYF. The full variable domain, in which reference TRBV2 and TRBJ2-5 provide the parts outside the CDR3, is EPEVTQTPSHQVTQMGQEVILRCVPISNHLYFYWYRQILGQKVEFLVSFYNNEISEKSEIFDDQFSVERPDGSNFTLKIRSTKLEDSAMYFCASKVLGNQETQYFGPGTRLLVL.

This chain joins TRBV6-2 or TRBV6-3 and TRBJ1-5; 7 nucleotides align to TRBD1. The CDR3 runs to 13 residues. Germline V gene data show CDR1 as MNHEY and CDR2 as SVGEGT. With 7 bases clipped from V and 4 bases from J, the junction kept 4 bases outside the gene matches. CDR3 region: CASTVGQNQPQHF. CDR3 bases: TGTGCCAGCACCGTGGGACAGAATCAGCCCCAGCATTTT.

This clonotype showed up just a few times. The chain's CDR3 is CSARDWSGATEAFF. DNA for the CDR3: TGCAGTGCTAGAGATTGGAGCGGCGCGACTGAAGCTTTCTTT. The rearrangement joins TRBV20-1 to TRBJ1-1; D not resolved. Germline CDR1 and CDR2: DFQATT and SNEGSKA (reference sequence). The ends were cut back, 0 bases at V and 5 bases at J, with 13 bases in the middle. This CDR3 is 14 amino acids long.

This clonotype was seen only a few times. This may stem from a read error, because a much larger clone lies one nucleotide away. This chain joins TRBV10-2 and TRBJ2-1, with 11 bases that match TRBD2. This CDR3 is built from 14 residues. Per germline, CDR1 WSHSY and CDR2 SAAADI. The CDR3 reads CASTGTSGYNEQLF. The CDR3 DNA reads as TGCGCCAGCACCGGGACTAGCGGTTACAATGAGCAGCTCTTC.

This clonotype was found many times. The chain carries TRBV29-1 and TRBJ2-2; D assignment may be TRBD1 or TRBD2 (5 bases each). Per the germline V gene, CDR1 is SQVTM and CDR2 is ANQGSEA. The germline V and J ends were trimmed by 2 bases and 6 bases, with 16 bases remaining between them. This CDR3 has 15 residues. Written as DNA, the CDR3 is TGCAGCGTTGAAAGGTGGGGCGGGTCCGCCGGGGAGCTGTTTTTT. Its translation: CSVERWGGSAGELFF.

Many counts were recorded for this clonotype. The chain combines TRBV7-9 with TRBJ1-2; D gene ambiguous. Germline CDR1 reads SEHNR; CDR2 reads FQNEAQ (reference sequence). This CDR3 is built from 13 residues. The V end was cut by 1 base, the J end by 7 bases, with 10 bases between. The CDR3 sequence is CASSLERVVGYTF. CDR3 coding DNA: TGTGCCAGCAGCTTAGAGAGGGTAGTTGGCTACACCTTC. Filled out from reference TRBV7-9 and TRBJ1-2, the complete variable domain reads DTGVSQNPRHKITKRGQNVTFRCDPISEHNRLYWYRQTLGQGPEFLTYFQNEAQLEKSRLLSDRFSAERPKGSFSTLEIQRTEQGDSAMYLCASSLERVVGYTFGSGTRLTVV.

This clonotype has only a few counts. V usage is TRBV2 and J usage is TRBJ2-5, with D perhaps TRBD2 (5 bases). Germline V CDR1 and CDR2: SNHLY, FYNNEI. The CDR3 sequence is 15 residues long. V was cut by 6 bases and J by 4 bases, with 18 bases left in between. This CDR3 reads CASRDERVSPETQYF. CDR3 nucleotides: TGTGCCAGCAGAGATGAGAGGGTCTCACCAGAGACCCAGTACTTC.